Presented here are 6 T cell receptor beta chains from one specimen sequenced in a study of T cells in Graves' hyperthyroidism and ophthalmopathy. What was amplified from RNA transcripts were TCR beta CDR3 regions. In the first-round RT-PCR of the TCR CDR3, the HTBI primer set was used. Via MiXCR, TCRdb re-called the multiplex PCR reads, giving one row per CDR3 protein. Found here are hundreds of thousands of distinct CDR3 sequences, 46% of them singletons; the top ten hold 8.2%. The sequencing input was peripheral blood or thyroid tissue (not recorded which). These receptors all stem from a woman aged 18-35 years with Graves' hyperthyroidism.

This chain joins TRBV7-9 and TRBJ1-4; no firm D call. The CDR3 is 16 residues long. Trimming left V 3 bases short and J 0 bases short, with 11 bases between. Germline CDR1 SEHNR, CDR2 FQNEAQ (reference sequence). The CDR3 DNA sequence: TGTGCCAGCAGCTTGATCTCTTTCGCAACTAATGAAAAACTGTTTTTT. This sequence encodes CASSLISFATNEKLFF.

The rearrangement links TRBV10-3 to TRBJ1-5; perhaps TRBD1 as D (6 bases). From germline, CDR1 is ENHRY and CDR2 SYGVKD. V dropped 10 bases and J dropped 5 bases, with 18 bases sitting between them. The CDR3 loop spans 14 amino acids. Here the CDR3 reads CASSIGAGDQPQHF. CDR3 nucleotide sequence: TGTGCCAGCTCAATTGGTGCAGGGGATCAGCCCCAGCATTTT.

The V and J genes are TRBV10-3 and TRBJ1-2, with D maybe TRBD1 (5 bases). V was clipped by 4 bases and J by 8 bases, with 29 bases between them. The CDR3 length is 18 residues. Germline CDR1 and CDR2: ENHRY and SYGVKD. The CDR3: CAISVLWGRSNPSGGYTF. The CDR3 nucleotides are TGTGCCATCAGTGTCCTCTGGGGCAGGTCAAACCCCTCGGGAGGCTACACCTTC.

CDR3 coding DNA: TGTGCCAGCAGCTTCTCGACAGGGGTTTCCTATGGCTACACCTTC. Its translation: CASSFSTGVSYGYTF. J is TRBJ1-2 and V is TRBV7-8; 8 bases fit TRBD1. CDR3 length: 15 residues. In germline, CDR1 is SGHVS, CDR2 FQNEAQ. The J segment lost 4 bases and the V segment lost 3 bases, leaving 7 bases of the junction unmatched.

The chain links TRBV4-2 to TRBJ2-7, with D possibly TRBD2 on 6 matching bases. The CDR3 runs 14 residues. V gave up 4 bases and J gave up 7 bases, with 17 bases separating them. Germline-derived CDR1 and CDR2 are LGHNA and YNFKEQ. The CDR3 DNA sequence: TGTGCCAGCAGCCCCGGGACTCCTAAGTGGGAGCAGTACTTC. Its translation: CASSPGTPKWEQYF.

This clonotype was recorded a few times. The chain uses TRBV6-6 and TRBJ2-7, with D unresolved. The CDR3 extends over 13 amino acids. The germline gives CDR1 MNHNY, CDR2 SVGAGI (reference sequence). V shed 7 bases and J shed 3 bases, with 13 bases lying between them. This CDR3 is CASTQRSNYEQYF. In nucleotides, the CDR3 is TGTGCCAGCACCCAAAGGTCCAACTACGAGCAGTACTTC.